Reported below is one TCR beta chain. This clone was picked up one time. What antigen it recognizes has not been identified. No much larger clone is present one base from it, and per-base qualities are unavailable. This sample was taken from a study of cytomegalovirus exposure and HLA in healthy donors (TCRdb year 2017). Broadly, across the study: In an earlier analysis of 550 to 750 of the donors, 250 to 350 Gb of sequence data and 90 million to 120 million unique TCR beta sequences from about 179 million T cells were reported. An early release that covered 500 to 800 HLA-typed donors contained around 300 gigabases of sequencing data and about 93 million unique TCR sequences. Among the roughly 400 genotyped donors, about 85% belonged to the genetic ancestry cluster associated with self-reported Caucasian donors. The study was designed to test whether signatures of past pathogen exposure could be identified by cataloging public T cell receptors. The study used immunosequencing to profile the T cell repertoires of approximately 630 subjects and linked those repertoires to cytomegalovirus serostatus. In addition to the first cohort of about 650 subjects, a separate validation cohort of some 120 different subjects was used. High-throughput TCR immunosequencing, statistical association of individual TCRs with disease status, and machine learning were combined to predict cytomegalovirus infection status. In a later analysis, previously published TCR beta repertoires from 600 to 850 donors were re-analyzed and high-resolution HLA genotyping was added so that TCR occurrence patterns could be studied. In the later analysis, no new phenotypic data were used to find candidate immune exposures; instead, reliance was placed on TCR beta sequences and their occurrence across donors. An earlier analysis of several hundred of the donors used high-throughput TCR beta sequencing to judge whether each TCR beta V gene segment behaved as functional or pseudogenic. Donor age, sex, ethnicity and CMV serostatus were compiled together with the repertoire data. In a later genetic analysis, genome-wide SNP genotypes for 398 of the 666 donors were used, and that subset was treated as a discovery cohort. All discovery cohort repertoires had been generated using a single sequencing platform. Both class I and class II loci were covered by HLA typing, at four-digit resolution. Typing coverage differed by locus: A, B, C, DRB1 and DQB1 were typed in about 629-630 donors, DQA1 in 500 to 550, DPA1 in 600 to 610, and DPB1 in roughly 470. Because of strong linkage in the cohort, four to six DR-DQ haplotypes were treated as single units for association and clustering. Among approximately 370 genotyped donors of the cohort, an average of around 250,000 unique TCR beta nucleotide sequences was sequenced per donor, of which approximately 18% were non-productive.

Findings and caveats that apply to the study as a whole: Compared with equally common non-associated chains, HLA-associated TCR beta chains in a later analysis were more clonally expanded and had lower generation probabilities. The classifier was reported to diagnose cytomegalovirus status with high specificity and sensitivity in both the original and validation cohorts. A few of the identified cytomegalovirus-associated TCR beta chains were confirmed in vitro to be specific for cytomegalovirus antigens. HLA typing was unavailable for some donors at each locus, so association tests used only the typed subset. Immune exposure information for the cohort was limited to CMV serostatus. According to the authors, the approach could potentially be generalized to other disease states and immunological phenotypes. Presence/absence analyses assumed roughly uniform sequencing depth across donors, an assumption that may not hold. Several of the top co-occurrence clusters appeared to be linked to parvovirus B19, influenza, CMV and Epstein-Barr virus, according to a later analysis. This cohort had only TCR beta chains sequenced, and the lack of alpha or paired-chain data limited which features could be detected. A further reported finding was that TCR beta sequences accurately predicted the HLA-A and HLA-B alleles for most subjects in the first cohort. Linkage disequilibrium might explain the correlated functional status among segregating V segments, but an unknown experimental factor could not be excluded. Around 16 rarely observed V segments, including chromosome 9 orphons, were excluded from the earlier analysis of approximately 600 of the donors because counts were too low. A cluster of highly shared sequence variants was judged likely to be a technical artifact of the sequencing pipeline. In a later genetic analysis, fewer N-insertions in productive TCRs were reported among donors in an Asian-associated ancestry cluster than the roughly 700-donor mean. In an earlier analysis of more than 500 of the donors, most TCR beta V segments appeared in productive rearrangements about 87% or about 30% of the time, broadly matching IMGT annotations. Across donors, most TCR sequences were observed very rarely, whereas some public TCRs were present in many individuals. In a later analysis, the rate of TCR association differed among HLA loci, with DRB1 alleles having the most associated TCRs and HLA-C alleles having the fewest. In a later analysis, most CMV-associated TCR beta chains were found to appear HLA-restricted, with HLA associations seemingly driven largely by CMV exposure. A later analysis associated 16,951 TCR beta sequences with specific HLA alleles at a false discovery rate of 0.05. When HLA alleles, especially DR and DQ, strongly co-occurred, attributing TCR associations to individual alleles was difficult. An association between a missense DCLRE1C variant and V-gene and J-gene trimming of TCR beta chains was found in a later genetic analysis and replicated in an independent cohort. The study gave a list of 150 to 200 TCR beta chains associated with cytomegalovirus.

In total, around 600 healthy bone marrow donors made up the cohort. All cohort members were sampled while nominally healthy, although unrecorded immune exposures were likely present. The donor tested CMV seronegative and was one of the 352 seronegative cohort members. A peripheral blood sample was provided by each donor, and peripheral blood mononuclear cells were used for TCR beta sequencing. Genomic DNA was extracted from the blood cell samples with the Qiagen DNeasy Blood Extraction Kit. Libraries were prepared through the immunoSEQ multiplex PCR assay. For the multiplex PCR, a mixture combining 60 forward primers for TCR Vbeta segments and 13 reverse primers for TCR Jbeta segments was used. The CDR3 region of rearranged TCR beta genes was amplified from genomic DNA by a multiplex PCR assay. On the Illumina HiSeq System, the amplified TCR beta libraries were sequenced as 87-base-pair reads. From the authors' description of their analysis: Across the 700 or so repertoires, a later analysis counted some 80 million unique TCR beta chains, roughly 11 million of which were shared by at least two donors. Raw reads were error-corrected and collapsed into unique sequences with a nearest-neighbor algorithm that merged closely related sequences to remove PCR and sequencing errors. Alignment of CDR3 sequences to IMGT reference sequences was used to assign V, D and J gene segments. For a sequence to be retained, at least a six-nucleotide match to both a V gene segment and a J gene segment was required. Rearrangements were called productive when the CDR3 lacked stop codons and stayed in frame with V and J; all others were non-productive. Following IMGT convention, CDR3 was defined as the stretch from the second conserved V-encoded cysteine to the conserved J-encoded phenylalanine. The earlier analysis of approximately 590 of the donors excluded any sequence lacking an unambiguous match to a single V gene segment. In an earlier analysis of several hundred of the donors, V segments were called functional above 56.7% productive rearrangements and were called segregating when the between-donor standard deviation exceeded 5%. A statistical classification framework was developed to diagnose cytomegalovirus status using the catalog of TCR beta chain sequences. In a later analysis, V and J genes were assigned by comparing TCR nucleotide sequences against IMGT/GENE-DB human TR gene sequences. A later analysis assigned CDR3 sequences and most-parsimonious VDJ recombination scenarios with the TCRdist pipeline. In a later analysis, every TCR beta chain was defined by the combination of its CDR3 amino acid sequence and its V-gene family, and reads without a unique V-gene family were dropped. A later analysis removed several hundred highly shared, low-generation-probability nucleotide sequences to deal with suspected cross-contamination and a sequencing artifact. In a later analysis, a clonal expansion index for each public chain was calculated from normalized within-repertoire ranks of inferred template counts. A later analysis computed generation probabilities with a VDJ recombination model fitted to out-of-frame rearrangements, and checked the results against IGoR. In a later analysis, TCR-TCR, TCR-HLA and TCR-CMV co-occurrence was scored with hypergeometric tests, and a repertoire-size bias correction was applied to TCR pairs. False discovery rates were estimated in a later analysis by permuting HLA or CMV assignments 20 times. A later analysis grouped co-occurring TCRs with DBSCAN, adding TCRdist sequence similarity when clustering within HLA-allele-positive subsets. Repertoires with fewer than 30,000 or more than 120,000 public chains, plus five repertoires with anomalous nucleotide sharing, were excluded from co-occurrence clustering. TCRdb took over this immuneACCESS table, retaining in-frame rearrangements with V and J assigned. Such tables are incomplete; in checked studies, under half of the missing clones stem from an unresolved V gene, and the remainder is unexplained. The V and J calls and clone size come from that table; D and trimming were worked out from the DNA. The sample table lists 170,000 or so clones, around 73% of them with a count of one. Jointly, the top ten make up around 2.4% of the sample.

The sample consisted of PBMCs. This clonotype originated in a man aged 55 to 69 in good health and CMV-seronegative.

The bases read TGCGCCAGCAGCTGGGACTGGCGGGGGGGCGGCAATGAGCAGTTCTTC. The resulting protein is CASSWDWRGGGNEQFF. The rearrangement joined TRBV5-1 to TRBJ2-1; TRBD2 matches 9 bases in the middle. Inclusive of the bounding cysteine and phenylalanine, the CDR3 is 16 residues long. Only the CDR3 DNA is retained, 48 bases long and in frame from the first base. Clipping removes 3 bases from V and 6 bases from J, with 10 as the unmatched junction base count. CDR1 and CDR2, per the germline V gene, are SGHRS and YFSETQ.